Considering frequency, the clone carrying this TCR beta chain is medium-sized. Its specificity is unknown. CDR3 length: 16 residues. CDR1 is SGDLS, CDR2 YYNGEE, per germline. This entry belongs to a study of T cells in severe cutaneous drug reactions. Study-level information: Patients came from Taiwan, Thailand and a European registry, 2011 to 2018. The culprit drug was assigned by the Naranjo and ALDEN algorithms. Whole-study findings and limits: In carbamazepine-induced Stevens-Johnson syndrome or toxic epidermal necrolysis, TRBV12-4 averaged about 32% in blister cells and roughly 5.1% in PBMC. All seven CBZ-SJS/TEN blister samples shared a public TCRbeta CDR3 at mean roughly 14%.

Libraries were made by iRepertoire multiplex PCR with TCR subtype-specific primers for bulk and single-cell sequencing. TCRdb reprocessed the multiplex PCR reads and stores each CDR3 protein as one record, lacking DNA. The sample table sets out approximately 3,800 distinct CDR3 sequences. The donors had carbamazepine-induced Stevens-Johnson syndrome or toxic epidermal necrolysis. Sequenced material: PBMCs. The chain joins TRBV9 to TRBJ1-3; TCRdb lists TRBD1, though no DNA is available to test this call. This receptor was taken from a human donor with Stevens-Johnson syndrome, a severe cutaneous drug reaction. CDR3 protein: CASSRGDPGSGNTIYF.